A single TCR beta chain is shown here with its context. Its antigen is still unknown. The record originates from a study of cytomegalovirus exposure and HLA in healthy donors. Study observations and caveats: The CMV antigen specificity of a few CMV-associated chains was confirmed through in vitro analysis. The study put around 180 TCR beta chains on its list as cytomegalovirus-associated. In the 120 or so validation repertoires, under 95% of cluster scores exceeded 0, per a later analysis.

The assay was immunoSEQ multiplex PCR, and TCRdb's table has in-frame clones only and misses some. Here the sample spans a few hundred thousand clones, around 88% being singletons. Germline values: CDR1 SGDLS, CDR2 YYNGEE. Trimming shortened V by 3 bases and J by 0 bases, and 10 bases separated the two germline ends. The CDR3 extends over 15 amino acids. The source material was PBMCs. The sequence derives from a woman under 30 in good health and CMV-seronegative. The V gene is TRBV9, the J gene TRBJ2-1; D gene unclear. The CDR3 nucleotides read TGTGCCAGCAGCGGAAGCATTCGCTCCTACAATGAGCAGTTCTTC. Amino acid sequence: CASSGSIRSYNEQFF. The full variable domain, with the rest looked up from reference TRBV9 and TRBJ2-1, is DSGVTQTPKHLITATGQRVTLRCSPRSGDLSVYWYQQSLDQGLQFLIQYYNGEERAKGNILERFSAQQFPDLHSELNLSSLELGDSALYFCASSGSIRSYNEQFFGPGTRLTVL.